These 10 T cell receptor beta chains came from one sample sequenced in a study of blood T cells in healthy people across ages. A second PCR of 7 to 11 cycles used a sample-barcoded 5' primer and a J-beta primer mix. MiXCR, run by TCRdb on the 5' RACE reads, gives a single entry per CDR3 protein. The data hold more than 1,400,000 distinct CDR3 sequences, with roughly 45% observed a single time. Sequenced input: blood. The receptors derive from a woman aged 18-29 years in good health.

This rearrangement joins TRBV7-2 to TRBJ2-1; D unresolved. The length of the CDR3 is 16 residues. Germline CDR1 reads SGHTA; CDR2 reads FQGNSA. Trimming shortened V by 1 base and J by 4 bases, and 14 bases separated the two germline ends. The CDR3: CASSLDDLRPYNEQFF. In nucleotides, the CDR3 is TGTGCCAGCAGCTTAGATGACTTACGACCTTACAATGAGCAGTTCTTC.

This clonotype was seen a few times. The V call is TRBV11-2, the J call TRBJ2-7; 7 nucleotides align to TRBD1. J gave up 1 base and V 1 base, and 16 bases lay outside the gene matches. The CDR3 contains 19 residues. CDR1 and CDR2 from the germline V gene are SGHAT and FQNNGV. CDR3 DNA: TGTGCCAGCAGCTTAGTCGGGACAGCAGTTCCACTAGTATCCTACGAGCAGTACTTC. It yields the protein CASSLVGTAVPLVSYEQYF. The full variable domain, completed using reference TRBV11-2 and TRBJ2-7, is EAGVAQSPRYKIIEKRQSVAFWCNPISGHATLYWYQQILGQGPKLLIQFQNNGVVDDSQLPKDRFSAERLKGVDSTLKIQPAKLEDSAVYLCASSLVGTAVPLVSYEQYFGPGTRLTVT.

The gene calls are TRBV29-1 and TRBJ1-1; the D gene is possibly TRBD1 (5 bases). V lost 5 bases, J lost 0 bases, and 10 bases lay in between. Germline V gene data show CDR1 as SQVTM and CDR2 as ANQGSEA. CDR3 length: 13 residues. The CDR3 loop is CSVLGDMNTEAFF. CDR3 in DNA: TGCAGCGTTCTAGGGGATATGAACACTGAAGCTTTCTTT.

V and J are TRBV6-2 or TRBV6-3 and TRBJ2-5, with 9 bases matching TRBD2. The end of the DNA is better explained by TRBJ2-7, so the J call may be wrong. Germline values: CDR1 MNHEY, CDR2 SVGEGT. This CDR3 region has 15 residues. The CDR3 protein is CASLYQREATYEQYF. As DNA, the CDR3 is TGTGCCAGCCTTTACCAGCGGGAGGCTACCTACGAGCAGTACTTC.

There are a few counts of this clonotype. The chain combines TRBV28 with TRBJ2-5, with D tentatively TRBD1 or TRBD2 (5 bases each). The V gene lost 10 bases and the J gene lost 2 bases, with 14 bases spanning the gap. Germline V CDR1 and CDR2: MDHEN, SYDVKM. The CDR3 has 13 amino acids. This chain's CDR3 is CATEGPIQETQYF. The CDR3 bases are TGTGCCACCGAGGGGCCTATTCAAGAGACCCAGTACTTC.

V usage is TRBV7-9 and J usage is TRBJ1-3; D might be TRBD1 (5 bases). Germline V gene sequence: CDR1 SEHNR, CDR2 FQNEAQ (reference sequence). The V and J ends lost 5 bases and 7 bases respectively, with 21 bases between them. The CDR3 runs 16 residues. The CDR3 region has the DNA TGTGCCAGCAGCCCTGGGGAAGGGCCCCGGGGGAACACCATATATTTT. It is translated as CASSPGEGPRGNTIYF. The complete variable domain, with remaining parts taken from reference TRBV7-9 and TRBJ1-3, reads DTGVSQNPRHKITKRGQNVTFRCDPISEHNRLYWYRQTLGQGPEFLTYFQNEAQLEKSRLLSDRFSAERPKGSFSTLEIQRTEQGDSAMYLCASSPGEGPRGNTIYFGEGSWLTVV.

V is TRBV12-3 or TRBV12-4 and J is TRBJ2-1, with TRBD1 as a possible D gene (6 bases). V was trimmed by 7 bases and J by 0 bases, leaving 7 bases between them. The CDR3 covers 13 residues. Here the CDR3 reads CASMTGSYNEQFF. DNA for the CDR3: TGTGCCAGCATGACAGGCTCCTACAATGAGCAGTTCTTC.

This clonotype came up once. The chain combines TRBV12-5 with TRBJ2-6; no clear D gene. V was shortened by 9 bases and J by 1 base, with 10 bases between the two germline ends. The CDR3 extends over 14 amino acids. Per the germline V gene, CDR1 is LGHNT and CDR2 is FRNRAP. The chain's CDR3 is CASGGHSGANVLTF. CDR3 coding DNA: TGTGCTAGCGGTGGGCATTCTGGGGCCAACGTCCTGACTTTC.

The rearrangement uses TRBV27 and TRBJ1-2; D not certain. This CDR3 has 14 residues. The germline V and J ends were trimmed by 2 bases and 2 bases, with 9 bases remaining between them. CDR1 is MNHEY, CDR2 SMNVEV, per germline (reference sequence). CDR3 sequence: CASSLRQANYGYTF. Here the CDR3 DNA reads TGTGCCAGCAGTTTACGGCAGGCGAACTATGGCTACACCTTC.

This clonotype came up many times. This chain joins TRBV29-1 and TRBJ2-7, with a weak D call TRBD1 (6 bases). This CDR3 contains 12 residues. CDR1 and CDR2 (germline): SQVTM, ANQGSEA. V was pared by 4 bases and J by 2 bases, with 9 bases between. The CDR3 spells CSVGRGTYEQYF. The DNA for the CDR3 is TGCAGCGTTGGCAGGGGTACCTACGAGCAGTACTTC.